This T cell receptor (beta chain) was captured by sequencing in a study of T cell responses to AZD1222 COVID-19 vaccine. Study findings and constraints: Spike as a whole was targeted by vaccine-associated CD4 TCRs, dominant at 160-218 and 743-854.

V was cut by 0 bases and J by 0 bases, with 15 bases left in between. This CDR3 has 19 residues. Germline V gives CDR1 LNHDA, CDR2 SQIVND (reference sequence). Comments on this clone: Its antigen remains unknown.

The method was immunoSEQ multiplex PCR; TCRdb's version includes in-frame clones alone and lacks a portion of them. The data hold 140,000 to 150,000 clones, with roughly 88% observed a single time. The chain couples TRBV19 to TRBJ2-6; D possibly corresponds to TRBD2 (7 bases). The clonotype comes from an adult in good health. The starting material was peripheral blood, obtained on day 0 of AZD1222 vaccination. CDR3 DNA sequence: TGTGCCAGTAGTATAGATCTCGGGGGGCCAAGCTCTGGGGCCAACGTCCTGACTTTC. It is translated as CASSIDLGGPSSGANVLTF.